The count of the clone carrying this TCR beta chain is one. The antigen is undetermined. Only in-frame clones appear in the TCRdb table, and some are missing; sequencing was by immunoSEQ multiplex PCR. The sample has 130,000 or so clones; approximately 94% are singletons. This CDR3 has 13 amino acids. Germline assignment: CDR1 MRHNA and CDR2 SNTAGT. Trimming cost V 3 bases and J 8 bases, with 11 bases left between them. The source of the sample is a study of T cell responses to AZD1222 COVID-19 vaccine. Study-wide results and limits: Targets within unmutated variant regions were reportedly found for nearly half of spike-specific TCRs. The sample set comprised mostly white British donors with more females, and clonal diversity was possibly underestimated. Among AZD1222 vaccinees, only 5 or 6 were seropositive at baseline. No repertoire was sampled before or during the peak T cell response, only after it.

The chain carries TRBV6-4 and TRBJ2-1; a possible D gene is TRBD2 (5 bases). The source of this sequence is an adult in good health. Sequenced material: peripheral blood, taken on day 0 of AZD1222 vaccination. The CDR3 reads CASSEVGDDEQFF. In DNA form, the CDR3 reads TGTGCCAGCAGTGAAGTCGGGGATGATGAGCAGTTCTTC.